This T cell receptor beta chain was captured in a study of T cell responses to AZD1222 COVID-19 vaccine. This clone was seen repeatedly, ten times or more. Its antigen is unidentified. Germline CDR1 and CDR2: SGHVS and FQNEAQ. The ends were cut back, 2 bases at V and 2 bases at J, with 10 bases in the middle. The CDR3 spans 15 residues. Notes on the study in general: Repertoire samples came only from after the peak T cell response. Reportedly, nearly half the spike-specific TCRs target unmutated variant regions.

TCRdb's table, derived via immunoSEQ multiplex PCR, lists solely in-frame clones and lacks some. The sample yields about 120,000 clones, about 90% seen once. The sample was peripheral blood, taken on day 0 of AZD1222 vaccination. The V and J genes are TRBV7-8 and TRBJ1-3, with a possible D match to TRBD1 (5 bases). The sequence was obtained from an adult in good health. The CDR3 DNA reads TGTGCCAGCAGCTTAAGCAGGGATCCTGGAAACACCATATATTTT. It is translated as CASSLSRDPGNTIYF.